This T cell receptor (beta chain) was observed in a study of blood T cell repertoires in COVID-19. Study-wide context: The study drew acute and convalescent COVID-19 samples from the United States, Italy and Spain.

Participants were aged about 18 to 90 years from around 25 US areas. Donors in Cohort 3 counted as recovered after two negative PCRs, clearance, or symptom resolution. From germline, CDR1 is MNHEY and CDR2 SVGAGI. The CDR3 extends over 15 amino acids. Trimming removed 6 bases from V and 1 base from J; junction bases left unmatched: 6. Sequencing used immunoSEQ multiplex PCR; TCRdb keeps in-frame clones, though not all of them. The data show about 230,000 clones, with roughly 87% seen just once and under 14% held by the top ten. Sequenced: PBMCs or T cells enriched from blood (not recorded which). The chain joins TRBV6-5 to TRBJ1-5, with 7 positions matching TRBD1. The sequence was obtained from a man aged 25 to 40 who had recovered from COVID-19. The CDR3 sequence: CASRLQGSSNQPQHF. The CDR3 region has the DNA TGTGCCAGCAGACTACAGGGGTCGAGCAATCAGCCCCAGCATTTT.